This TCR beta chain was recovered during a study of T cells in Graves' hyperthyroidism and ophthalmopathy. This clonotype was found a few times. Amplified TCR beta CDR3 regions derived from RNA transcripts. During a first-round RT-PCR of the TCR CDR3, the HTBI primer set was used. Using its own MiXCR run on the multiplex PCR reads, TCRdb lists one record per CDR3 protein. This sample yields about 400,000 distinct CDR3 sequences, of which roughly 25% are seen a single time; more than 60% belongs to the top ten. The receptor's source is a man aged 50-60 years with Graves' hyperthyroidism. Sequenced input: blood.

The CDR3 region is CASSLTNIQYF. The CDR3 DNA sequence: TGTGCCAGCAGCTTAACGAACATTCAGTACTTC. The V and J genes are TRBV7-2 and TRBJ2-4, with D unclear. Germline V CDR1 and CDR2: SGHTA, FQGNSA. Trimming shortened V by 2 bases and J by 7 bases, and 3 bases separated the two germline ends. This CDR3 comprises 11 residues. Supplemented by reference TRBV7-2 and TRBJ2-4, the full variable domain reads GAGVSQSPSNKVTEKGKDVELRCDPISGHTALYWYRQSLGQGLEFLIYFQGNSAPDKSGLPSDRFSAERTGGSVSTLTIQRTQQEDSAVYLCASSLTNIQYFGAGTRLSVL.